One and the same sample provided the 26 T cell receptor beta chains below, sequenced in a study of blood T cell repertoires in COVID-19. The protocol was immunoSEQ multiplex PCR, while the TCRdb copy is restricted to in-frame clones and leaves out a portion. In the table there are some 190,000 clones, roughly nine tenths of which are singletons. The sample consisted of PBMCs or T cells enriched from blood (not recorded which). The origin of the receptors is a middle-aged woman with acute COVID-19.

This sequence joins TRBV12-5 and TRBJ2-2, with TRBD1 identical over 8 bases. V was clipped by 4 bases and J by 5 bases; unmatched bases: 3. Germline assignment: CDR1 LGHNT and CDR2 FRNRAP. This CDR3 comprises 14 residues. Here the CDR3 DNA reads TGTGCTAGTGGTTCAACAGGGGGGACCGGGGAGCTGTTTTTT. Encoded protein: CASGSTGGTGELFF.

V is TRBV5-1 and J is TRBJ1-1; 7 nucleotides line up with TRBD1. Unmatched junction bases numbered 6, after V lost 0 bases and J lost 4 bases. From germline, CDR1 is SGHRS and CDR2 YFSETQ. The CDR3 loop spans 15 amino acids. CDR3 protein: CASSLGAGGTTEAFF. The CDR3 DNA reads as TGCGCCAGCAGCTTGGGGGCAGGGGGTACCACTGAAGCTTTCTTT.

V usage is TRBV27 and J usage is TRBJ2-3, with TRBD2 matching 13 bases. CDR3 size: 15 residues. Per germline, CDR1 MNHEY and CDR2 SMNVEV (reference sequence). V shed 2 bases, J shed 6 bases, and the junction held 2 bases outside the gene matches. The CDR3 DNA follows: TGTGCCAGCAGTTTAAGACTAGCGGGAGGCGATACGCAGTATTTT. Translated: CASSLRLAGGDTQYF.

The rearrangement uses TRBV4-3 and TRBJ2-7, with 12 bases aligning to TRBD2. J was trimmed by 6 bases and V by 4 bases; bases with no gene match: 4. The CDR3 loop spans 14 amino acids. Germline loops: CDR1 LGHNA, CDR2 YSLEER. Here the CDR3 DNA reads TGCGCCAGCAGCCCGCTAGCGGGAGGGGCCGAGCAGTACTTC. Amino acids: CASSPLAGGAEQYF.

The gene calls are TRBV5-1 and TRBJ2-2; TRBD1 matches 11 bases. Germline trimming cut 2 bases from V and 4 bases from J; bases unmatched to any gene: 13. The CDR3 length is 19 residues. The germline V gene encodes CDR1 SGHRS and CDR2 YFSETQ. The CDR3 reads CASSFDILGTGGSTGELFF. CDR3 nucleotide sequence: TGCGCCAGCAGCTTTGATATCCTCGGGACAGGGGGTAGCACCGGGGAGCTGTTTTTT.

The CDR3 loop is CASSLRSSGNTGELFF. CDR3 sequence (DNA): TGTGCCAGCAGCTTACGGTCTAGCGGGAACACCGGGGAGCTGTTTTTT. The gene calls are TRBV7-6 and TRBJ2-2, with 7 bases fitting TRBD2. The V and J ends lost 2 bases and 1 base, in that order; junction bases with no gene match: 4. The CDR3 totals 16 residues. CDR1 and CDR2 (germline): SGHVS, FNYEAQ.

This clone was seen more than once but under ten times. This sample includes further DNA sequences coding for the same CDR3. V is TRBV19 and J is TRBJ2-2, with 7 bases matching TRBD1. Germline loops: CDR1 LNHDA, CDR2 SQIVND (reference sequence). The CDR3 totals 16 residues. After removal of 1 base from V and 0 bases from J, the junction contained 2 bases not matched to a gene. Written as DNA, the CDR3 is TGTGCCAGTAGTATAGCCGGGACAGCGAACACCGGGGAGCTGTTTTTT. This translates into CASSIAGTANTGELFF.

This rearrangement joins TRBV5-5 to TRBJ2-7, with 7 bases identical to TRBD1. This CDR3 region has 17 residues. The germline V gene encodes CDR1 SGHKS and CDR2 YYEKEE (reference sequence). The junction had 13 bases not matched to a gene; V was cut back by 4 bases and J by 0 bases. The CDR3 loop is CASSGKYQTGDSYEQYF. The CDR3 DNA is TGTGCCAGCAGCGGGAAGTACCAAACAGGGGACTCCTACGAGCAGTACTTC.

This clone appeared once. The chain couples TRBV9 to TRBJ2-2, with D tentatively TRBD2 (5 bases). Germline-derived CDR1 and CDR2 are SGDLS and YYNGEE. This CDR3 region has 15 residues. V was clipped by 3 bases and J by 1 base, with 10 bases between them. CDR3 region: CASSAKRMNTGELFF. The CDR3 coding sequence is TGTGCCAGCAGCGCTAAGCGGATGAACACCGGGGAGCTGTTTTTT.

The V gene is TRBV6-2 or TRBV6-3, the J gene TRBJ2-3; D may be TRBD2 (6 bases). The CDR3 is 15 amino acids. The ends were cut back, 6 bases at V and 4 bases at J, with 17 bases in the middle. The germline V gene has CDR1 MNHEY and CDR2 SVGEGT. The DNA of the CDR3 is TGTGCCAGCAGCACTGGGGCCACGGGAGCAGATACGCAGTATTTT. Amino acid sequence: CASSTGATGADTQYF.

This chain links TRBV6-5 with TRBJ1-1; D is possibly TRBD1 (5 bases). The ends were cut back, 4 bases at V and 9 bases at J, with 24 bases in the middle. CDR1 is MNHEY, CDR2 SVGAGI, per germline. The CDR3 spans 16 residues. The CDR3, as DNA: TGTGCCAGCAGTTCAACTCTCATGGGCGCCGGGGGGAAAGCTTTCTTT. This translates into CASSSTLMGAGGKAFF.

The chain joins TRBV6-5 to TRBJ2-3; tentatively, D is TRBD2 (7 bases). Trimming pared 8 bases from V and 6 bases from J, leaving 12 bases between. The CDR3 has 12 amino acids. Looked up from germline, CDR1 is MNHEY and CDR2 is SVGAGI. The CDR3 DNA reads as TGTGCCAGCTGGAAGGGGGGGGATACGCAGTATTTT. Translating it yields CASWKGGDTQYF.

The CDR3 coding sequence is TGTGCCAGCAGCGGGAGAACCTACGAGCAGTACTTC. It encodes CASSGRTYEQYF. The chain employs TRBV7-9 and TRBJ2-7; possible D gene TRBD2, 5 bases. With 5 bases removed from V and 2 bases from J, the gap between germline ends came to 7 bases. The germline V gene encodes CDR1 SEHNR and CDR2 FQNEAQ (reference sequence). The CDR3 has 12 amino acids.

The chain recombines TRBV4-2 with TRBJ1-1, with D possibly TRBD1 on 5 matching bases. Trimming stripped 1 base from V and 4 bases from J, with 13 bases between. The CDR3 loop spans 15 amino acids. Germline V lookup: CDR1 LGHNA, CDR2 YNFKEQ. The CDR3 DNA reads TGTGCCAGCAGCCAAGGAACAGGACGAAGCACTGAAGCTTTCTTT. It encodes CASSQGTGRSTEAFF.

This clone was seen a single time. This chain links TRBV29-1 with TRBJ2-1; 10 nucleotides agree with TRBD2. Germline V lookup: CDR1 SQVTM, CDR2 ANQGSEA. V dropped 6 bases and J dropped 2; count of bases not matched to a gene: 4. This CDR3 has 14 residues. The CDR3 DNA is TGCAGCGTACCGGGACTAGCGACCTACAATGAGCAGTTCTTC. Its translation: CSVPGLATYNEQFF.

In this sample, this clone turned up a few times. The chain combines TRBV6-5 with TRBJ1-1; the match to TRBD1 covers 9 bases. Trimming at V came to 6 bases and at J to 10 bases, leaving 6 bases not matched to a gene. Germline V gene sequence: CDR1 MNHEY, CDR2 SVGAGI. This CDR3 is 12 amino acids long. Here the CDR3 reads CASSGTGSRAFF. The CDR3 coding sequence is TGTGCCAGCAGCGGGACAGGGTCCCGAGCTTTCTTT.

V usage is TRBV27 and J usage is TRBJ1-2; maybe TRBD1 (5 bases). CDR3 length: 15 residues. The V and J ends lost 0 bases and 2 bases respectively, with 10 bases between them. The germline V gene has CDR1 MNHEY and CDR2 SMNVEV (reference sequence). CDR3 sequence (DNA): TGTGCCAGCAGTTTATCAGGGGCAGGGAACTATGGCTACACCTTC. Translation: CASSLSGAGNYGYTF.

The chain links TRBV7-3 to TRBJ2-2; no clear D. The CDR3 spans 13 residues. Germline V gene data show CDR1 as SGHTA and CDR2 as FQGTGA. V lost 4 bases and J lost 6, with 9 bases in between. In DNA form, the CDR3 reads TGTGCCAGCAGCTCCGCGGTGGCCGGGGAGCTGTTTTTT. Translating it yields CASSSAVAGELFF.

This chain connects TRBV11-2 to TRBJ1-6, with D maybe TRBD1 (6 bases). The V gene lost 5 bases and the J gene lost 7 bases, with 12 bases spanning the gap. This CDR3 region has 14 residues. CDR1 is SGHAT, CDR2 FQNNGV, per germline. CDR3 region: CASSVGTRNSPLHF. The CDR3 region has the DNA TGTGCCAGCAGCGTCGGGACAAGGAATTCACCCCTCCACTTT.

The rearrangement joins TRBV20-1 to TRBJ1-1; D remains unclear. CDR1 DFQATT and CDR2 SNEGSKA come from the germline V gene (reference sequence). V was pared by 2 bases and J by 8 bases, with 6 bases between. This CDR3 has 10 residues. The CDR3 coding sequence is TGCAGTGCTAGAAAACGGGAAGCTTTCTTT. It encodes CSARKREAFF.

This CDR3 reads CASSAQGGGNQPQHF. The CDR3 nucleotides read TGTGCCAGTAGTGCCCAGGGGGGAGGCAATCAGCCCCAGCATTTT. The chain uses TRBV19 and TRBJ1-5, with 7 bases that match TRBD1. CDR1 and CDR2 from the germline V gene are LNHDA and SQIVND (reference sequence). The trim removed 5 bases at V and 2 bases at J, leaving 6 bases unmatched. This CDR3 comprises 15 residues.

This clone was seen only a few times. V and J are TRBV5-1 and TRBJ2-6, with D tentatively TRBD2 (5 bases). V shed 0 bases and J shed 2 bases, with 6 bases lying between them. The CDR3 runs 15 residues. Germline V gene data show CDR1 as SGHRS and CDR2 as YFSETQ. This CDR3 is CASSLAGAGANVLTF. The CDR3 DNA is TGCGCCAGCAGCTTGGCCGGGGCTGGGGCCAACGTCCTGACTTTC.

The CDR3 is CAISDGAGNTGELFF. CDR3 nucleotide sequence: TGTGCCATCAGTGATGGGGCAGGGAACACCGGGGAGCTGTTTTTT. This rearrangement joins TRBV10-3 to TRBJ2-2; possible D gene TRBD1, 5 bases. The germline V gene has CDR1 ENHRY and CDR2 SYGVKD. The CDR3 has 15 residues. V lost 3 bases to trimming and J lost 1 base, with 9 bases between them.

CDR3 coding DNA: TGTGCCAGCAGCTCGGACTGGGCCTACAATGAGCAGTTCTTC. Its protein is CASSSDWAYNEQFF. The chain employs TRBV7-9 and TRBJ2-1, with a possible D match to TRBD2 (5 bases). Between the trimmed V and J ends, which lost 4 bases and 2 bases, there was a span of 9 bases. This CDR3 has 14 amino acids. Germline V gives CDR1 SEHNR, CDR2 FQNEAQ (reference sequence).

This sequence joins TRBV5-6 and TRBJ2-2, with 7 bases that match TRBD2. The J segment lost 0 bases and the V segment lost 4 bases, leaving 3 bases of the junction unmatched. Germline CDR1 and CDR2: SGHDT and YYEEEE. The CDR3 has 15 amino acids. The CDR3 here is CASSLGGTNTGELFF. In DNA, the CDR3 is TGTGCCAGCAGCCTCGGGGGGACGAACACCGGGGAGCTGTTTTTT.

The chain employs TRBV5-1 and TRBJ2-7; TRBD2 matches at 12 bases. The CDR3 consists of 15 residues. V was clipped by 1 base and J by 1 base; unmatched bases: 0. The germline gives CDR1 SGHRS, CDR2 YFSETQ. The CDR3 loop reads CASSLTSGGSYEQYF. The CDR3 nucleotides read TGCGCCAGCAGCTTGACTAGCGGGGGGTCCTACGAGCAGTACTTC.